This is a list of T cell receptor beta chains from one sample in a study of CD8+ T cells in alopecia areata. Some clones are missing from TCRdb's copy, which holds only in-frame ones; the method was immunoSEQ multiplex PCR. In the table there are 100,000 to 130,000 clones, 45% to 70% of which are singletons. Sequences were obtained from CD8+ T cells sorted from blood. Receptors were obtained from a human donor in good health. Each CDR3 is given with its conserved first and last residue. Each record gives: CDR3 protein, CDR3 DNA, J gene, clone size, D gene, V gene. D genes are given only for firm matches. Clone size is shown for a subset of rows, as once, few, many or a class of expanded clone.

CDR3: CASSPRQGGTEAFF; DNA: TGTGCCAGCAGCCCCCGACAGGGAGGAACTGAAGCTTTCTTT; J: TRBJ1-1; size: -; D: TRBD1; V: TRBV13
CDR3: CASSHGTGDLYGYTF; DNA: TGTGCCAGCAGCCACGGGACAGGGGACCTCTATGGCTACACCTTC; J: TRBJ1-2; size: -; D: TRBD1; V: TRBV5-6
CDR3: CASSSTHSYEQYF; DNA: TGTGCCAGCAGCTCGACACACTCCTACGAGCAGTACTTC; J: TRBJ2-7; size: -; D: -; V: TRBV13
CDR3: CATSSRDYEEQFF; DNA: TGTGCCACCAGCAGTAGGGACTACGAAGAGCAGTTCTTC; J: TRBJ2-1; size: -; D: TRBD2; V: TRBV15
CDR3: CASSPGGGSQYF; DNA: TGTGCCAGCAGCCCCGGCGGGGGGTCGCAGTATTTT; J: TRBJ2-3; size: few; D: TRBD2; V: TRBV5-6
CDR3: CSVVTGSEAFF; DNA: TGCAGCGTTGTGACAGGGTCTGAAGCTTTCTTT; J: TRBJ1-1; size: few; D: TRBD1; V: TRBV29-1
CDR3: CATSRGETEQFF; DNA: TGTGCCACCAGCCGGGGAGAAACTGAGCAGTTCTTC; J: TRBJ2-1; size: -; D: -; V: TRBV15
CDR3: CASSLEPAGAEAFF; DNA: TGTGCCAGCAGCTTAGAGCCGGCAGGGGCTGAAGCTTTCTTT; J: TRBJ1-1; size: many; D: -; V: TRBV7-9
CDR3: CASSAPSGTTYNEQFF; DNA: TGTGCCAGCAGCGCCCCCAGCGGGACTACCTACAATGAGCAGTTCTTC; J: TRBJ2-1; size: once; D: TRBD2; V: TRBV9
CDR3: CASSTRGPYEQYF; DNA: TGTGCCAGCAGTACTAGGGGACCCTACGAGCAGTACTTC; J: TRBJ2-7; size: -; D: -; V: TRBV27
CDR3: CASSHQGDYGYTF; DNA: TGCGCCAGCAGCCATCAGGGGGACTATGGCTACACCTTC; J: TRBJ1-2; size: -; D: TRBD1; V: TRBV4-1
CDR3: CASSQIPAGQSHNEQFF; DNA: TGCGCCAGCAGCCAAATCCCGGCGGGACAGAGCCACAATGAGCAGTTCTTC; J: TRBJ2-1; size: few; D: -; V: TRBV4-1
CDR3: CASSSNTGELFF; DNA: TGTGCCAGCAGCTCCAACACCGGGGAGCTGTTTTTT; J: TRBJ2-2; size: -; D: -; V: TRBV11-2
CDR3: CASSLGRNSYNEQFF; DNA: TGTGCCAGCAGCTTGGGACGGAACTCCTACAATGAGCAGTTCTTC; J: TRBJ2-1; size: few; D: -; V: TRBV11-2
CDR3: CASSSKDAAQNIQYF; DNA: TGTGCCAGCAGCTCAAAGGACGCCGCCCAAAACATTCAGTACTTC; J: TRBJ2-4; size: -; D: -; V: TRBV13
CDR3: CASSVGGYEQYF; DNA: TGTGCCAGCAGTGTCGGTGGTTACGAGCAGTACTTC; J: TRBJ2-7; size: -; D: -; V: TRBV2
CDR3: CASRLDRGGYNEQFF; DNA: TGTGCCAGCAGGTTGGACAGGGGTGGATACAATGAGCAGTTCTTC; J: TRBJ2-1; size: once; D: TRBD1; V: TRBV2
CDR3: CASSFAQGWGNTEAFF; DNA: TGTGCCAGCAGTTTTGCCCAGGGGTGGGGGAACACTGAAGCTTTCTTT; J: TRBJ1-1; size: -; D: -; V: TRBV28
CDR3: CASSLSAGDQPQHF; DNA: TGTGCCAGCAGCTTGTCGGCAGGGGATCAGCCCCAGCATTTT; J: TRBJ1-5; size: once; D: -; V: TRBV5-6
CDR3: CSVEESGWQPIQETQYF; DNA: TGCAGCGTTGAAGAAAGTGGGTGGCAGCCGATCCAAGAGACCCAGTACTTC; J: TRBJ2-5; size: -; D: -; V: TRBV29-1
CDR3: CASGRGAANSPLHF; DNA: TGTGCCAGCGGTCGGGGTGCTGCCAATTCACCCCTCCACTTT; J: TRBJ1-6; size: -; D: -; V: TRBV27
CDR3: CASSLGSGELFF; DNA: TGTGCCAGCAGCTTAGGTTCTGGGGAGCTGTTTTTT; J: TRBJ2-2; size: -; D: -; V: TRBV7-2
CDR3: CAWSVGGVDYGYTF; DNA: TGTGCCTGGAGTGTGGGAGGGGTGGACTATGGCTACACCTTC; J: TRBJ1-2; size: few; D: -; V: TRBV30
CDR3: CASSSDRGLFNEQFF; DNA: TGTGCCAGCAGTTCCGACAGGGGACTCTTCAATGAGCAGTTCTTC; J: TRBJ2-1; size: -; D: TRBD1; V: TRBV11-2
CDR3: CASSPGTSYEQYF; DNA: TGTGCCAGCAGCCCCGGGACTAGCTACGAGCAGTACTTC; J: TRBJ2-7; size: -; D: TRBD2; V: TRBV7-9
CDR3: CAWSFTGGPVDEQFF; DNA: TGTGCCTGGAGTTTTACGGGGGGGCCCGTCGATGAGCAGTTCTTC; J: TRBJ2-1; size: -; D: TRBD2; V: TRBV30
CDR3: CASSLGGEDTQYF; DNA: TGTGCCAGCAGCTTGGGTGGGGAAGATACGCAGTATTTT; J: TRBJ2-3; size: -; D: -; V: TRBV5-6
CDR3: CASSPQAATYEQYF; DNA: TGTGCCAGCAGCCCACAGGCGGCTACTTACGAGCAGTACTTC; J: TRBJ2-7; size: -; D: -; V: TRBV11-2
CDR3: CAWSVGGDTSPLHF; DNA: TGTGCCTGGAGTGTAGGGGGCGATACGTCACCCCTCCACTTT; J: TRBJ1-6; size: few; D: TRBD1; V: TRBV30
CDR3: CARQGSNTEAFF; DNA: TGTGCCCGCCAAGGCTCCAACACTGAAGCTTTCTTT; J: TRBJ1-1; size: -; D: -; V: TRBV2
CDR3: CASSDSLENIQYF; DNA: TGTGCCAGCAGCGACTCTTTGGAAAACATTCAGTACTTC; J: TRBJ2-4; size: -; D: -; V: TRBV9
CDR3: CASRDSARYKETQYF; DNA: TGTGCCAGCAGGGATAGCGCCAGATACAAAGAGACCCAGTACTTC; J: TRBJ2-5; size: few; D: -; V: TRBV7-8
CDR3: CSVETDLGGETQYF; DNA: TGCAGCGTCGAGACAGATCTTGGCGGGGAGACCCAGTACTTC; J: TRBJ2-5; size: few; D: -; V: TRBV29-1
CDR3: CASSLIPGTSTDTQYF; DNA: TGCGCCAGCAGCCTCATTCCCGGGACCAGCACAGATACGCAGTATTTT; J: TRBJ2-3; size: few; D: -; V: TRBV4-1
CDR3: CASCPLGDRDSPFQETQYF; DNA: TGTGCCAGCTGCCCGCTCGGGGACAGGGACTCACCCTTCCAAGAGACCCAGTACTTC; J: TRBJ2-5; size: -; D: TRBD1; V: TRBV28
CDR3: CASSLAVRDQNYGYTF; DNA: TGTGCCAGCAGCTTAGCCGTCCGGGATCAGAACTATGGCTACACCTTC; J: TRBJ1-2; size: few; D: -; V: TRBV7-9
CDR3: CASSQDYDRAGTGELFF; DNA: TGTGCCAGCAGCCAAGATTACGACAGGGCTGGCACCGGGGAGCTGTTTTTT; J: TRBJ2-2; size: -; D: TRBD1; V: TRBV4-2
CDR3: CASSQTVNTEAFF; DNA: TGTGCCAGTAGCCAGACAGTGAACACTGAAGCTTTCTTT; J: TRBJ1-1; size: few; D: -; V: TRBV19
CDR3: CASSQDKTVNGHEQYF; DNA: TGTGCCAGCAGCCAAGATAAAACAGTAAACGGTCACGAGCAGTACTTC; J: TRBJ2-7; size: -; D: -; V: TRBV4-2